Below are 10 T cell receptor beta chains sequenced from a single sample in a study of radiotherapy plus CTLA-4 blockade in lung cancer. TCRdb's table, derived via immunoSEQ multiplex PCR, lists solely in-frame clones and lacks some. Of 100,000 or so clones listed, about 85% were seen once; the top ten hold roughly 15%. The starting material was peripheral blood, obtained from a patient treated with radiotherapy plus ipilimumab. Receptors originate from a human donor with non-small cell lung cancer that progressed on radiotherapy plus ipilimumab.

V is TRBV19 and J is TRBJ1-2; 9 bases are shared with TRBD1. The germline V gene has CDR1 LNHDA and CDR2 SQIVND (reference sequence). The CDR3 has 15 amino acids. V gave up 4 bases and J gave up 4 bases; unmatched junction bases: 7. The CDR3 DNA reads TGTGCCAGTAGTACAACCATGGACAGGGGCTATGGCTACACCTTC. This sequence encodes CASSTTMDRGYGYTF.

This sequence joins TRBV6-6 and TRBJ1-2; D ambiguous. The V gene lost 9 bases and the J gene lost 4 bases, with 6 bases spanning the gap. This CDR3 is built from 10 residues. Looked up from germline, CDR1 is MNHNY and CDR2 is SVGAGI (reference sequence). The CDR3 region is CASRLYGYTF. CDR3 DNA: TGTGCCAGTAGGCTCTATGGCTACACCTTC.

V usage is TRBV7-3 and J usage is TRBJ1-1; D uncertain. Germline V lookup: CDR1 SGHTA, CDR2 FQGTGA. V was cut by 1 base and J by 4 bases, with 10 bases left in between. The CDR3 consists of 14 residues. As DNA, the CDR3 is TGTGCCAGCAGCTTAAACGGGGTAGGCACTGAAGCTTTCTTT. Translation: CASSLNGVGTEAFF.

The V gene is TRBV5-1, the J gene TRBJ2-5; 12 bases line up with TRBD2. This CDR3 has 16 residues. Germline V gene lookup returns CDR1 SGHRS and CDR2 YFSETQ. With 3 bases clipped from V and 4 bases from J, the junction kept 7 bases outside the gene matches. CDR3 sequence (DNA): TGCGCCAGCAGCTCCGCTAGCGGGGGGGCCGGAGAGACCCAGTACTTC. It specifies CASSSASGGAGETQYF.

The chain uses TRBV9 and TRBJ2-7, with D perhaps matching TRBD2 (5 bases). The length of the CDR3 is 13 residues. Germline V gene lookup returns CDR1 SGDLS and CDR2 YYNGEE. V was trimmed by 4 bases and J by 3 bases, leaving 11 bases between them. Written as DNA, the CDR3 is TGTGCCAGCAGCCCCCACGGGGACTACGAGCAGTACTTC. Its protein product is CASSPHGDYEQYF.

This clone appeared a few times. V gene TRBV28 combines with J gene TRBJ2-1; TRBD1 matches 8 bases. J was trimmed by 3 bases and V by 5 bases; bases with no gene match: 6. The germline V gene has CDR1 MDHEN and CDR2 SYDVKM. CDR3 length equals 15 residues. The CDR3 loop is CASSPQTGVYNEQFF. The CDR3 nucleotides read TGTGCCAGCAGTCCGCAGACAGGGGTCTACAATGAGCAGTTCTTC.

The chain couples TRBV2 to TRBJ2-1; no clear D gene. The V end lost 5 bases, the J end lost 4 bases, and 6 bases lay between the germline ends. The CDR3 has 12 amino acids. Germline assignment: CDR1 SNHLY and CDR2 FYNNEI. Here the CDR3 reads CASSLGYNEQFF. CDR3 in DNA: TGTGCCAGCAGTCTGGGGTACAATGAGCAGTTCTTC.

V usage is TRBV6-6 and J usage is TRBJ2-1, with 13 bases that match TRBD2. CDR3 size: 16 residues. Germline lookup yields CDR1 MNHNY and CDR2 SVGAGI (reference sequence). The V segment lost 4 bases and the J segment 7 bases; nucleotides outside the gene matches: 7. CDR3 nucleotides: TGTGCCAGCAGTTTACTAGCGGGAGGGCGTTCGAATGAGCAGTTCTTC. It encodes CASSLLAGGRSNEQFF.

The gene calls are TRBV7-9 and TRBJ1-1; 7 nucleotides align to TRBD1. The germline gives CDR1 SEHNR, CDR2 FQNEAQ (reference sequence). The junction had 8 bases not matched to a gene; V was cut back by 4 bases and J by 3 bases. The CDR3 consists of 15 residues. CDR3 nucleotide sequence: TGTGCCAGCAGCTACGGGGACAGAGCCGACACTGAAGCTTTCTTT. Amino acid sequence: CASSYGDRADTEAFF.

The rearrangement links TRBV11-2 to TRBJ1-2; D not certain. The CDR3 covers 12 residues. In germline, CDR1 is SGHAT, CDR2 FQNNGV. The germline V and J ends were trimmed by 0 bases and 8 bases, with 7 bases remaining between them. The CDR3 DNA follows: TGTGCCAGCAGCTTAGAAATCGAAGGCTACACCTTC. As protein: CASSLEIEGYTF.